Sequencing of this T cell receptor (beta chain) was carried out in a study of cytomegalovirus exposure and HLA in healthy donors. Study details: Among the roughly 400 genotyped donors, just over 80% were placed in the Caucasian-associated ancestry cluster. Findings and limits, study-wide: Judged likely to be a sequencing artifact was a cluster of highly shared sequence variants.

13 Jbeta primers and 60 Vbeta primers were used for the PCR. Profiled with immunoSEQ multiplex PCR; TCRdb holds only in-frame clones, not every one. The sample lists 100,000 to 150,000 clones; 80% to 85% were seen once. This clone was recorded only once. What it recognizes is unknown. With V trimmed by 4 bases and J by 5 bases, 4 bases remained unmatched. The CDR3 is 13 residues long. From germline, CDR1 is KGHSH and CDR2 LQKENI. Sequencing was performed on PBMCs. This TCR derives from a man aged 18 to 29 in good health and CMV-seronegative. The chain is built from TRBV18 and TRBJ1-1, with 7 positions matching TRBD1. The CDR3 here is CASSRQGATEAFF. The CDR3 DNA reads TGTGCCAGCTCACGACAGGGCGCAACTGAAGCTTTCTTT.